The 7 T cell receptor beta chains presented below share a single source sample, sequenced in a study of blood T cell repertoires in COVID-19. Only in-frame clones appear in the TCRdb table, and some are missing; sequencing was by immunoSEQ multiplex PCR. The sample holds around 300,000 clones, 70% to 90% seen once. The sequenced sample consisted of PBMCs or T cells enriched from blood (not recorded which). All receptors come from a woman in her thirties who had recovered from COVID-19.

The chain joins TRBV19 to TRBJ2-6; TRBD1 aligns across 7 bases. V gave up 4 bases and J gave up 1 base; unmatched junction bases: 16. CDR1 LNHDA and CDR2 SQIVND come from the germline V gene (reference sequence). The CDR3 runs 20 residues. The CDR3 nucleotides are TGTGCCAGTAGTAATATTGGTGCCGGGACAGTAGATTCTGGGGCCAACGTCCTGACTTTC. Encoded protein: CASSNIGAGTVDSGANVLTF.

The chain recombines TRBV15 with TRBJ1-1; D is ambiguous. This CDR3 contains 15 residues. V shed 3 bases and J shed 1 base, with 12 bases lying between them. CDR1 and CDR2 from the germline V gene are LNHNV and YYDKDF (reference sequence). The CDR3 DNA is TGTGCCACCAGCAGGGACTTGCGCGCGAACACTGAAGCTTTCTTT. Translating gives CATSRDLRANTEAFF.

The gene calls are TRBV2 and TRBJ1-6; tentative D call: TRBD1 (6 bases). Germline V lookup: CDR1 SNHLY, CDR2 FYNNEI. V was trimmed by 4 bases and J by 10 bases, leaving 14 bases between them. The CDR3 spans 14 residues. CDR3 DNA sequence: TGTGCCAGCAGTGGCGGGTCAGGGGAATCACCCCTCCACTTT. Protein product: CASSGGSGESPLHF.

This rearrangement joins TRBV27 to TRBJ2-3; D call uncertain. Germline lookup yields CDR1 MNHEY and CDR2 SMNVEV (reference sequence). Trimming removed 8 bases at V and 1 base at J, with 10 bases between. This CDR3 spans 13 amino acids. CDR3 DNA sequence: TGTGCCAGCTCCGAGGCCGGCACAGATACGCAGTATTTT. Translating it yields CASSEAGTDTQYF.

The chain is built from TRBV5-4 and TRBJ1-2, with 8 bases matching TRBD1. This CDR3 region has 15 residues. V trimming: 4 bases; J trimming: 4 bases; junction bases outside the gene matches: 9. The V gene's germline CDR1 is SGHNT and CDR2 YYREEE (reference sequence). This CDR3 is CASSIPTGALYGYTF. The DNA for the CDR3 is TGTGCCAGCAGCATCCCGACAGGGGCCCTCTATGGCTACACCTTC.

The rearrangement uses TRBV5-1 and TRBJ1-3, with no clear D. V was cut by 8 bases and J by 0 bases, with 9 bases left in between. This CDR3 is 13 amino acids long. Per germline, CDR1 SGHRS and CDR2 YFSETQ. The CDR3 nucleotides are TGCGCCAGTCAGGAGGCCTCTGGAAACACCATATATTTT. Its translation: CASQEASGNTIYF.

This clone was found once. The J gene is TRBJ2-7, the V gene TRBV30; D perhaps matches TRBD1 (5 bases). V was cut by 5 bases and J by 3 bases, with 14 bases left in between. The germline V gene encodes CDR1 GTSNPN and CDR2 SVGIG (reference sequence). The CDR3 is 13 amino acids. The CDR3 loop is CAWQVVGLYEQYF. For the CDR3, the DNA is TGTGCCTGGCAGGTAGTGGGGCTCTACGAGCAGTACTTC.